These 9 T cell receptor beta chains came from one sample sequenced in a study of cytomegalovirus exposure and HLA in healthy donors. PCR was performed using 60 Vbeta and 13 Jbeta primers. Method: immunoSEQ multiplex PCR; TCRdb's copy keeps in-frame clones and lacks some. The table records more than 110,000 clones, roughly three quarters of them present only once. The sample taken for sequencing was PBMCs. The source is a woman aged 25 to 39 in good health and CMV-seronegative.

The rearrangement uses TRBV5-4 and TRBJ2-5, with 7 bases matching TRBD2. V trimming: 5 bases; J trimming: 5 bases; junction bases outside the gene matches: 15. CDR1 is SGHNT, CDR2 YYREEE, per germline (reference sequence). The CDR3 has 16 amino acids. The CDR3 sequence: CASSPRGEGRRETQYF. The DNA of the CDR3 is TGTGCCAGCAGTCCACGAGGGGAGGGGCGCAGGGAGACCCAGTACTTC.

The chain carries TRBV6-1 and TRBJ1-2; D is unclear. In germline, CDR1 is MNHNS, CDR2 SASEGT. This CDR3 has 12 amino acids. Trimming took 4 bases from V and 4 from J, leaving 7 bases between them. In DNA form, the CDR3 reads TGTGCCAGCAGTGTAGACACCTATGGCTACACCTTC. As protein: CASSVDTYGYTF.

V gene TRBV4-2 combines with J gene TRBJ1-6; 7 bases map to TRBD1. V trimming: 4 bases; J trimming: 10 bases; junction bases outside the gene matches: 13. This CDR3 comprises 16 residues. Germline-derived CDR1 and CDR2 are LGHNA and YNFKEQ. The CDR3 region has the DNA TGTGCCAGCAGCCCCGAGACAGGGCGTGGGCGCTCACCCCTCCACTTT. Amino acid sequence: CASSPETGRGRSPLHF.

This clone was detected once. The V gene is TRBV6-6, the J gene TRBJ1-5, with TRBD1 matching over 7 bases. This CDR3 has 14 amino acids. From germline, CDR1 is MNHNY and CDR2 SVGAGI (reference sequence). The V segment lost 4 bases and the J segment 9 bases; nucleotides outside the gene matches: 9. The CDR3 spells CASSSRDSNSPQHF. The CDR3 DNA is TGTGCCAGCAGTTCCCGGGACAGTAATTCGCCCCAGCATTTT.

This clone came up a few times. The chain carries TRBV5-6 and TRBJ1-1; no definite D call. This CDR3 is built from 14 residues. V lost 1 base to trimming and J lost 4 bases, with 11 bases between them. Germline V CDR1 and CDR2: SGHDT, YYEEEE. The CDR3: CASSLFSPVTEAFF. CDR3 in DNA: TGTGCCAGCAGCTTGTTCTCGCCGGTCACTGAAGCTTTCTTT.

The chain joins TRBV19 to TRBJ2-1; tentatively, D is TRBD1 (6 bases). The CDR3 contains 14 residues. From germline, CDR1 is LNHDA and CDR2 SQIVND (reference sequence). Trimming stripped 5 bases from V and 3 bases from J, with 11 bases between. This CDR3 is CASSSWTDYNEQFF. The CDR3 DNA follows: TGTGCCAGTAGTTCCTGGACAGACTACAATGAGCAGTTCTTC.

J is TRBJ2-7 and V is TRBV18; 12 nucleotides match TRBD2. The CDR3 sequence is 17 residues long. Trimming at V came to 5 bases and at J to 4 bases, leaving 12 bases not matched to a gene. Germline CDR1 is KGHSH and CDR2 is LQKENI. As DNA, the CDR3 is TGTGCCAGCTCAACTTCAAGATCTAGCGGGAGGGCTTACGAGCAGTACTTC. Its translation is CASSTSRSSGRAYEQYF. The whole variable domain, filled in from reference TRBV18 and TRBJ2-7, reads NAGVMQNPRHLVRRRGQEARLRCSPMKGHSHVYWYRQLPEEGLKFMVYLQKENIIDESGMPKERFSAEFPKEGPSILRIQQVVRGDSAAYFCASSTSRSSGRAYEQYFGPGTRLTVT.

The gene calls are TRBV7-9 and TRBJ2-7; 12 bases are shared with TRBD2. CDR1 and CDR2 from the germline V gene are SEHNR and FQNEAQ (reference sequence). The V gene end was trimmed by 1 base and the J gene end by 2 bases; junction bases not matched to a gene: 3. The CDR3 has 16 residues. CDR3 region: CASSLVLAGGAYEQYF. The CDR3 coding sequence is TGTGCCAGCAGCTTAGTACTAGCGGGAGGAGCCTACGAGCAGTACTTC.

The chain uses TRBV7-6 and TRBJ2-3; the D gene is possibly TRBD1 (6 bases). V was clipped by 6 bases and J by 2 bases, with 12 bases between them. The CDR3 is 14 residues long. The germline gives CDR1 SGHVS, CDR2 FNYEAQ. As DNA, the CDR3 is TGTGCCAGCAGTTTGGACAGTTACACAGATACGCAGTATTTT. Translated, it gives CASSLDSYTDTQYF.